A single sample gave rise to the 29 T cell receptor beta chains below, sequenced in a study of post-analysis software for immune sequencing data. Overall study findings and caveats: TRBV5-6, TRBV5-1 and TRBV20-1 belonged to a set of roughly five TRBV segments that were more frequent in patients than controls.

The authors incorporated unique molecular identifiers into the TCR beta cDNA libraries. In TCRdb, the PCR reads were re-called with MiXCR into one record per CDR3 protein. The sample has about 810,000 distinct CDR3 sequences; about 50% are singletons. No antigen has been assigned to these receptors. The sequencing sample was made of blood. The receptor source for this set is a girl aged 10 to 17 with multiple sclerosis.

The CDR3 spells CASSSPSLGSYEQYF. As DNA, the CDR3 is TGTGCCAGCAGTTCCCCCTCCCTGGGCTCCTACGAGCAGTACTTC. The chain has TRBV6-5 and TRBJ2-7, with no clear D. With 4 bases removed from V and 0 bases from J, the gap between germline ends came to 13 bases. This CDR3 contains 15 residues. Germline V gene data show CDR1 as MNHEY and CDR2 as SVGAGI.

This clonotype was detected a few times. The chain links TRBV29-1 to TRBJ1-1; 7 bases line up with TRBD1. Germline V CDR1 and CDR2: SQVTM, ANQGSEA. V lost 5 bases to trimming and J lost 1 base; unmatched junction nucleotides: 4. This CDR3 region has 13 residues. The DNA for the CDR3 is TGCAGCGTTCCGGGACAGAGGAACACTGAAGCTTTCTTT. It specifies CSVPGQRNTEAFF.

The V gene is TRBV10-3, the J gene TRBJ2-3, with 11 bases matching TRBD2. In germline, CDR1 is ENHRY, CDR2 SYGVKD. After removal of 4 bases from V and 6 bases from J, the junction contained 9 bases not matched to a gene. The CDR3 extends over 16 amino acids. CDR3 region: CAISALAGGPGDTQYF. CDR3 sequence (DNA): TGTGCCATCAGTGCCTTAGCGGGAGGGCCGGGTGATACGCAGTATTTT.

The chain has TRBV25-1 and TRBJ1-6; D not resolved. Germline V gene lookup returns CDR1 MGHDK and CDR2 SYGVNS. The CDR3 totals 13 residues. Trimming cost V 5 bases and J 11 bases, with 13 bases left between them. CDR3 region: CASSSIRDAPLHF. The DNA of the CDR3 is TGTGCCAGCAGTAGTATACGAGACGCACCCCTCCACTTT.

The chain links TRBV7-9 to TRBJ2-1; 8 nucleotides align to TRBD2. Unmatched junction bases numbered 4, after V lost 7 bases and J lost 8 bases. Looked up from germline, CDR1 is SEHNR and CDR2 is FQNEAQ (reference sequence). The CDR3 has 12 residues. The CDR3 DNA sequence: TGTGCCAGCAAACCGGGGGGGGATGAGCAGTTCTTC. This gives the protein CASKPGGDEQFF.

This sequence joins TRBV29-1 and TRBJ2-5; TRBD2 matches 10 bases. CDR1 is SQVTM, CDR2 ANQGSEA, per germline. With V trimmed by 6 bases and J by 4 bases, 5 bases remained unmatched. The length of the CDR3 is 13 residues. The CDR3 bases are TGCAGCGTGCCTAGCGGGAGTGGAGAGACCCAGTACTTC. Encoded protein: CSVPSGSGETQYF.

The CDR3 nucleotides are TGTGCCAGCAGCTCAGGGGAATCCACTGAAGCTTTCTTT. It encodes CASSSGESTEAFF. J is TRBJ1-1 and V is TRBV6-6, with D maybe TRBD1 (6 bases). V was shortened by 6 bases and J by 4 bases, with 12 bases between the two germline ends. From germline, CDR1 is MNHNY and CDR2 SVGAGI (reference sequence). CDR3 length equals 13 residues.

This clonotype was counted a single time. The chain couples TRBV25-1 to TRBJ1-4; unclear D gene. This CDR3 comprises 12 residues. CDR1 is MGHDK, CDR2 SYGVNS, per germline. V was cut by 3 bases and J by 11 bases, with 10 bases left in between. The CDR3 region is CASSDWLAKLFF. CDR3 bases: TGTGCCAGCAGTGATTGGTTAGCGAAACTGTTTTTT.

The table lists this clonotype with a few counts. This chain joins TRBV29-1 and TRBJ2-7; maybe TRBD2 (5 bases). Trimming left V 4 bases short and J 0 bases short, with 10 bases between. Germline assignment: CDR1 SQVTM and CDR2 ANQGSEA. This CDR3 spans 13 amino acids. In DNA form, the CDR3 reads TGCAGCGTTGCCGGGCGGGCCTCCTACGAGCAGTACTTC. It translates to CSVAGRASYEQYF.

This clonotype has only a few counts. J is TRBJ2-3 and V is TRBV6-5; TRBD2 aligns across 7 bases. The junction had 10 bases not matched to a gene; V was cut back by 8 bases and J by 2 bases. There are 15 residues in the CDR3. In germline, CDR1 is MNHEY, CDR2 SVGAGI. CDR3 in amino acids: CASCRSAGLTDTQYF. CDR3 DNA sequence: TGTGCCAGCTGCCGATCAGCGGGACTCACAGATACGCAGTATTTT.

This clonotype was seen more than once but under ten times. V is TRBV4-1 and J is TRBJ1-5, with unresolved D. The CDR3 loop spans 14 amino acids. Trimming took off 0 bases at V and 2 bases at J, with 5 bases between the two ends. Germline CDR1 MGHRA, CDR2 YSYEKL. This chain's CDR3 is CASSQEGGNQPQHF. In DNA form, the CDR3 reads TGCGCCAGCAGCCAAGAAGGCGGCAATCAGCCCCAGCATTTT.

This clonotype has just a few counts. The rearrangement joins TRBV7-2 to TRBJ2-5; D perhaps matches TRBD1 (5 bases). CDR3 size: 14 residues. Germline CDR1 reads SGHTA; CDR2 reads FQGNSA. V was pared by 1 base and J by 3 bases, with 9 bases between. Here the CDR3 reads CASSLVLTEETQYF. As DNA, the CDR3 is TGTGCCAGCAGCTTAGTATTGACAGAAGAGACCCAGTACTTC.

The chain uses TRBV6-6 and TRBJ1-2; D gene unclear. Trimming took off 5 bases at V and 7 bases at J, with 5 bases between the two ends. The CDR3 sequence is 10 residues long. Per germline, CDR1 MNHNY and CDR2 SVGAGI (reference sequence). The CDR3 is CASSMSGYTF. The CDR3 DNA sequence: TGTGCCAGCAGTATGAGTGGCTACACCTTC.

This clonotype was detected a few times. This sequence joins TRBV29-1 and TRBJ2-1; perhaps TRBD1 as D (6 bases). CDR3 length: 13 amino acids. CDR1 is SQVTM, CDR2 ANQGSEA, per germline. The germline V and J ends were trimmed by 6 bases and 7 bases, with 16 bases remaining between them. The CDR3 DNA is TGCAGCGTAGGGGGTGGCAGGGTAAATGAGCAGTTCTTC. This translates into CSVGGGRVNEQFF.

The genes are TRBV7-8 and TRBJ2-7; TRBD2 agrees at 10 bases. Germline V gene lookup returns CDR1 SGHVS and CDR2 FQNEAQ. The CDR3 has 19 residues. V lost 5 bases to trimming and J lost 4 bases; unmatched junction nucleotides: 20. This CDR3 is CASSPFGSSLRTSGYEQYF. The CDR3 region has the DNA TGTGCCAGCAGCCCCTTCGGGAGCAGTCTGAGGACTAGCGGATACGAGCAGTACTTC.

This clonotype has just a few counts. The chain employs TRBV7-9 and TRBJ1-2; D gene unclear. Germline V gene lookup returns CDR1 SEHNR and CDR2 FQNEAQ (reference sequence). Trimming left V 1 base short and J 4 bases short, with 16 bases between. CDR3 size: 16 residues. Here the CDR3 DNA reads TGTGCCAGCAGCTTAGTCGTTCCGGGGATGGTCTATGGCTACACCTTC. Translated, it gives CASSLVVPGMVYGYTF.

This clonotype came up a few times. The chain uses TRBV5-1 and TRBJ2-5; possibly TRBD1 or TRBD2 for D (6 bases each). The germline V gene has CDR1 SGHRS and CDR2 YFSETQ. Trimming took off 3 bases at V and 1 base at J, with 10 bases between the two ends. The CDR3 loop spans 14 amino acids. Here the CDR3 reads CASSWGAAQETQYF. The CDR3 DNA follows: TGCGCCAGCAGCTGGGGGGCGGCCCAAGAGACCCAGTACTTC.

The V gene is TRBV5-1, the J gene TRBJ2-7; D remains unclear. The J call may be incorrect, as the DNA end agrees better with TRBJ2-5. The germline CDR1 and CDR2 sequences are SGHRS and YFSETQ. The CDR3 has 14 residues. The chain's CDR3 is CASSLEDPAETQYF. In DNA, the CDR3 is TGCGCCAGCAGCTTGGAGGACCCGGCGGAGACCCAGTACTTC.

The CDR3, as DNA: TGTGCCAGCAGCGACCTCCAAGTGGCAGGTTACGAGCAGTACTTC. Amino acid sequence: CASSDLQVAGYEQYF. The chain is built from TRBV12-3 or TRBV12-4 and TRBJ2-7; no firm D call. The V and J ends lost 6 bases and 4 bases respectively, with 19 bases between them. This CDR3 is built from 15 residues.

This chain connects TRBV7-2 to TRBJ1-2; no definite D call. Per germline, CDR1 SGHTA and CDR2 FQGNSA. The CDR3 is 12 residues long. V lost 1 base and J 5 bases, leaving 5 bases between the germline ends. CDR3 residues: CASSLGMYGYTF. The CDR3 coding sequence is TGTGCCAGCAGCTTAGGAATGTATGGCTACACCTTC.

The CDR3 loop is CATSDKTATYNEQFF. CDR3 nucleotide sequence: TGTGCCACCAGTGACAAGACAGCTACCTACAATGAGCAGTTCTTC. The chain carries TRBV24-1 and TRBJ2-1; D is possibly TRBD1 (5 bases). Germline V lookup: CDR1 KGHDR, CDR2 SFDVKD. CDR3 length: 15 amino acids. Trimming took off 4 bases at V and 2 bases at J, with 11 bases between the two ends.

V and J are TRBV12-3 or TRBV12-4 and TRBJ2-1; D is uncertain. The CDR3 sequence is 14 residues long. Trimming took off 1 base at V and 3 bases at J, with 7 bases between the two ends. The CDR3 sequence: CASSLVGLYNEQFF. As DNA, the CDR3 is TGTGCCAGCAGTTTAGTTGGGCTCTACAATGAGCAGTTCTTC.

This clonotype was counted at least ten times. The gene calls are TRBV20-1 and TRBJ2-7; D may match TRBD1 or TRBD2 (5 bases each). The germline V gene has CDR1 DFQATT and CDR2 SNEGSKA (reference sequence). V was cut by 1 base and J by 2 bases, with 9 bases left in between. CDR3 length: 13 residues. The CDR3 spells CSARAGTAYEQYF. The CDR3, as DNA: TGCAGTGCTAGAGCCGGGACGGCCTACGAGCAGTACTTC.

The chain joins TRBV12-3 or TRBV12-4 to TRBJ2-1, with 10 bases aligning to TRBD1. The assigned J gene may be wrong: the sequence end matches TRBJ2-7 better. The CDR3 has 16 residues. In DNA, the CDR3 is TGTGCCAGCAGTTTTAGCCCCGGGACAGGGGTCTACGAGCAGTACTTC. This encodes CASSFSPGTGVYEQYF.

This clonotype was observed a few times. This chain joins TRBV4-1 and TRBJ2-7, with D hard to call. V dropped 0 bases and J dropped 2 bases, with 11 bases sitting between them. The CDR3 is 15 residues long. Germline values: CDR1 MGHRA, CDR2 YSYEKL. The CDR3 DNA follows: TGCGCCAGCAGCCAAGATATGCAGGAGACCTACGAGCAGTACTTC. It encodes CASSQDMQETYEQYF.

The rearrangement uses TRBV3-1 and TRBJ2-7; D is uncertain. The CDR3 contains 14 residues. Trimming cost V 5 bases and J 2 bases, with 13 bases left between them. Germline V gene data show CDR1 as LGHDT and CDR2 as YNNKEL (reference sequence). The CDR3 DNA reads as TGTGCCAGCAGCGAAACCAGGTCCACCTACGAGCAGTACTTC. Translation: CASSETRSTYEQYF.

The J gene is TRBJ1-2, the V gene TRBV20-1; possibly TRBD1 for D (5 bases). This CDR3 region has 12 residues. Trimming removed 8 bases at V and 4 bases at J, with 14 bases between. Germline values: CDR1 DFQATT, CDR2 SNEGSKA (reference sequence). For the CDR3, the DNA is TGCAGTACCCAACCGAGGGGCTATGGCTACACCTTC. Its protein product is CSTQPRGYGYTF.

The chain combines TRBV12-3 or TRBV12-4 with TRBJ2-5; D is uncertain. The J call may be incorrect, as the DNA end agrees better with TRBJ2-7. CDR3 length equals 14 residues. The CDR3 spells CASSSGRAEYEQYF. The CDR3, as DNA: TGTGCCAGCAGTTCTGGCAGAGCCGAATACGAGCAGTACTTC.

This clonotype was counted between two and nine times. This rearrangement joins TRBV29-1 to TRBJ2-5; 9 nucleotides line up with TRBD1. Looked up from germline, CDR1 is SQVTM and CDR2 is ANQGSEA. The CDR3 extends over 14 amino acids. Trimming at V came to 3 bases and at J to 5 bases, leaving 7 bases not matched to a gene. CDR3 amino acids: CSVEQTGTGETQYF. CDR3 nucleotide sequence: TGCAGCGTTGAGCAAACCGGGACAGGGGAGACCCAGTACTTC.